The rows below give T cell receptor beta chains drawn from one sample of a study of T cell changes during pregnancy in multiple sclerosis. The assay was immunoSEQ multiplex PCR, and TCRdb's table has in-frame clones only and misses some. The sample has 79,000 or so clones, about nine tenths seen once. Sequenced material: peripheral blood, taken before pregnancy. The receptors stem from a female donor with multiple sclerosis, enrolled in a pregnancy study. Both conserved end residues are part of each CDR3. The D gene is left open where the match is weak. Clone size is given for some rows only: seen once, a few or many times, or a class if the clone is expanded.

J gene	clone size	V gene	D gene	CDR3 DNA	CDR3 protein
TRBJ2-5	-	TRBV9	TRBD1	TGTGCCAGCAGCGTAGACAGGGGACAAGAGACCCAGTACTTC	CASSVDRGQETQYF
TRBJ1-2	-	TRBV5-4	-	TGTGCCAGCAGCTTGGCGAAACAGGGCAACTATGGCTACACCTTC	CASSLAKQGNYGYTF
TRBJ1-4	-	TRBV2	-	TGTGCCAGCATTGGGCCGGGAATGAATGAAAAACTGTTTTTT	CASIGPGMNEKLFF
TRBJ2-3	-	TRBV7-6	TRBD2	TGTGCCAGCAGCCCGCGTGGAGCGGGGGGTTCCGGAGATACGCAGTATTTT	CASSPRGAGGSGDTQYF
TRBJ2-7	-	TRBV7-9	TRBD1	TGTGCCAGCAGCCTGTCCGGGACAGTTTTGTACGAGCAGTACTTC	CASSLSGTVLYEQYF
TRBJ1-1	-	TRBV6-5	-	TGTGCCAGCACTCTTACGTCCGGGACTTGGACTGAAGCTTTCTTT	CASTLTSGTWTEAFF
TRBJ1-6	-	TRBV7-8	TRBD1	TGTGCCAGCAGCTTAGATCCAGGGGGCTATAATTCACCCCTCCACTTT	CASSLDPGGYNSPLHF
TRBJ2-2	-	TRBV19	TRBD1	TGTGCCAGTAGTATAGAAAACAAGGGGGCTGGGGAGCTGTTTTTT	CASSIENKGAGELFF
TRBJ2-3	-	TRBV5-6	TRBD2	TGTGCCAGCAGCGCCGGACTAGCTAGCACAGATACGCAGTATTTT	CASSAGLASTDTQYF
TRBJ1-2	-	TRBV9	TRBD1	TGTGCCAGCAGCGTTCAGGGGGGTGGCTACACCTTC	CASSVQGGGYTF
TRBJ2-1	-	TRBV14	TRBD2	TGTGCCAGCAGCCTCCGGGACTATCGCTATGAGCAGTTCTTC	CASSLRDYRYEQFF
TRBJ2-1	-	TRBV19	-	TGTGCCAGTAGTACTGTGGGGGTGGGGGGGCCATCGGGCCAGTACAATGAGCAGTTCTTC	CASSTVGVGGPSGQYNEQFF
TRBJ2-5	once	TRBV29-1	TRBD1	TGCAGCGTTGAAGCACAGGGGTTACCACAGACCCAGTACTTC	CSVEAQGLPQTQYF
TRBJ1-5	-	TRBV19	-	TGTGCCAGTACCACCCTCGCTGGGGGGGATAGCAATCAGCCCCAGCATTTT	CASTTLAGGDSNQPQHF
TRBJ2-7	-	TRBV10-2	TRBD2	TGCGCCAGCAGTGGGGGGAGGGGAAGCTCCTACGAGCAGTACTTC	CASSGGRGSSYEQYF
TRBJ1-1	-	TRBV30	TRBD1	TGTGCCTCCACCGGGACAGCGAACACTGAAGCTTTCTTT	CASTGTANTEAFF
TRBJ1-1	-	TRBV5-1	-	TGCGCCAGCAGCCCCGGGGGGAACACTGAAGCTTTCTTT	CASSPGGNTEAFF
TRBJ1-3	once	TRBV4-3	-	TGCGCCAGCAGCCAAGCAGGGTCGGGCTCTGGAAACACCATATATTTT	CASSQAGSGSGNTIYF
TRBJ1-1	-	TRBV6-5	-	TGTGCCAGCAGTTACGGCAGGGACACTGAAGCTTTCTTT	CASSYGRDTEAFF
TRBJ1-2	few	TRBV7-2	-	TGTGCCAGCAGCTCGCGGACAGAAACGTATGGCTACACCTTC	CASSSRTETYGYTF